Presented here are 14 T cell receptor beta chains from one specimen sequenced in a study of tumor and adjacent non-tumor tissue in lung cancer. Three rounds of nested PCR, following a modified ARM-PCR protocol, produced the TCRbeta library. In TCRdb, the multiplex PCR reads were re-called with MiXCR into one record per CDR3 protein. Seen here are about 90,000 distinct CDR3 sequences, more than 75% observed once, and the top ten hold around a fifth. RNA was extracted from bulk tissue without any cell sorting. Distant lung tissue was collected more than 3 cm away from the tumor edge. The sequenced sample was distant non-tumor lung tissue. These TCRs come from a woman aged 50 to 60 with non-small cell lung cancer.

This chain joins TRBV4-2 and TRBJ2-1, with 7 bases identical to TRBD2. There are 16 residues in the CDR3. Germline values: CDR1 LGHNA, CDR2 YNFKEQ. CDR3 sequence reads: CVNSQVRGVEDNEQFF. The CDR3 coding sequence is TGTGTCAACAGCCAAGTTCGGGGGGTGGAGGACAATGAGCAGTTCTTC.

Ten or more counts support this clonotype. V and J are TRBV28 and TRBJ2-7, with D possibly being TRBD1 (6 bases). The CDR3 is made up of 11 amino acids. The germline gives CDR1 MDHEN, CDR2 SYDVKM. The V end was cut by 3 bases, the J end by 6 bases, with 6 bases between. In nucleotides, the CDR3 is TGTGCCAGCAGTTTCAGGGGCGAGCAGTACTTC. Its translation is CASSFRGEQYF.

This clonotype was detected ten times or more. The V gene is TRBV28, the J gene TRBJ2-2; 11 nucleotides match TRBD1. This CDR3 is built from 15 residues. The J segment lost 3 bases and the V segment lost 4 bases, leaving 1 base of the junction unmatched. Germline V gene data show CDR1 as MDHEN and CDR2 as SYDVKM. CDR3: CASSWGQGDTGELFF. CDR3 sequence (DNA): TGTGCCAGCAGTTGGGGACAGGGGGACACCGGGGAGCTGTTTTTT.

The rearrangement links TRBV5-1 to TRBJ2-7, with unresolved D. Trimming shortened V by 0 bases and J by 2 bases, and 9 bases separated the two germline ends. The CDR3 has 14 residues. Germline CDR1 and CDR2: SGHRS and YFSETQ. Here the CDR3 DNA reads TGCGCCAGCAGCTTGGCCCCGGCCACCTACGAGCAGTACTTC. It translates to CASSLAPATYEQYF.

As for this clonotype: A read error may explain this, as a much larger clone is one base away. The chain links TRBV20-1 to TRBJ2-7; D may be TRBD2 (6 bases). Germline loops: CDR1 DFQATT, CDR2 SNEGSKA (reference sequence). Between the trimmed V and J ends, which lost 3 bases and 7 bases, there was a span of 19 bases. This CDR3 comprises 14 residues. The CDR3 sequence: CSARVASGAGEQYF. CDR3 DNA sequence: TGCAGTGCTAGGGTGGCGAGTGGTGCGGGAGAGCAGTACTTC.

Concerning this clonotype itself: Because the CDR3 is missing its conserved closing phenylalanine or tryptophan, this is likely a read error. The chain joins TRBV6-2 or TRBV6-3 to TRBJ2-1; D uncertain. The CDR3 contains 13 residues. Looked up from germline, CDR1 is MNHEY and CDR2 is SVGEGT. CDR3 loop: CAISLAPYNQQFL. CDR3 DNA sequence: TGTGCCATCAGTTTAGCCCCTTACAATCAGCAGTTCCTC.

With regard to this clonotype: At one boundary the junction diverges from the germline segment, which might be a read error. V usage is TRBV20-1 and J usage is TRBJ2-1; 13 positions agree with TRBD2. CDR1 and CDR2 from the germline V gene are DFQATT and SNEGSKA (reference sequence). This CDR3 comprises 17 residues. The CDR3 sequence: CSAPRTSGSRLDNEQFF. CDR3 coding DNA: TGCAGTGCTCCAAGGACTAGCGGGAGTCGGTTAGACAACGAGCAGTTCTTC.

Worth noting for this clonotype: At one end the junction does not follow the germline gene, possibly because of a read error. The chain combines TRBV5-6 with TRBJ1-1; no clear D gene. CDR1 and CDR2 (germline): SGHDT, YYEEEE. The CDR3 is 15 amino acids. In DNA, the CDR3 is TGTGCCTGCAGCTTGGTTCCAGGTATGAACACTGGAGCTTTCTTT. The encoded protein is CACSLVPGMNTGAFF.

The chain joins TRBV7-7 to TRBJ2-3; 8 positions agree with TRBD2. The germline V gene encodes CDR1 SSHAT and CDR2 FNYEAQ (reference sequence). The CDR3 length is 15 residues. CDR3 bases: TGTGCTAGTAGCCCGGGAGGGTCCTCGGGAAATACGCAGTATTTT. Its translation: CASSPGGSSGNTQYF.

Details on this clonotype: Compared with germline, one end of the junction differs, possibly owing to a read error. CDR3 residues: CASNLSRSGANVLNF. The CDR3 nucleotides read TGTGCCAGCAACCTCAGTCGCTCTGGGGCCAACGTCCTGAATTTC. V gene TRBV4-2 combines with J gene TRBJ2-6, with TRBD1 as a possible D gene (5 bases). Germline V gene lookup returns CDR1 LGHNA and CDR2 YNFKEQ. The CDR3 totals 15 residues.

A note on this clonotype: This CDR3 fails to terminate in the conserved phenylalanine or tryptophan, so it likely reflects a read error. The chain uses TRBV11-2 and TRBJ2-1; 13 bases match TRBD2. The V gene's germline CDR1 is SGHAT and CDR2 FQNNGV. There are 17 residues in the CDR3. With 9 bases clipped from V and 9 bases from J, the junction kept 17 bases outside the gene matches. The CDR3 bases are TGTGCCAGTAGCATACGGGTTACTAGCGGGAGGGCCGGTGAGCAGTTCTAC. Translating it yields CASSIRVTSGRAGEQFY.

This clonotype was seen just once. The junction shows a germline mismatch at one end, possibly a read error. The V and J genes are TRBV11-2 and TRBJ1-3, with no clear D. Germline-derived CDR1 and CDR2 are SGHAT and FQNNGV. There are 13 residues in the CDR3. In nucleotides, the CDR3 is TGTGCAAGCAACTTAGGAGATGGAAACACCATATATTTT. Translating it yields CASNLGDGNTIYF.

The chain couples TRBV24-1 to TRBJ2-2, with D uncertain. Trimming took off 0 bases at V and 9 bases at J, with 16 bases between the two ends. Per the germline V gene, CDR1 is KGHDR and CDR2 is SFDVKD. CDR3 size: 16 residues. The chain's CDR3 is CATSDLPPANSRELFF. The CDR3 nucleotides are TGTGCCACCAGTGATTTGCCCCCGGCGAACTCCAGGGAGCTGTTTTTT.

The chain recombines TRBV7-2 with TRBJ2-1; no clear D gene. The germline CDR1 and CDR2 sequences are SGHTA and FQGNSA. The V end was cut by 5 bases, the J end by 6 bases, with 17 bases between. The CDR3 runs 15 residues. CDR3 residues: CASSPRGPQTNEQFF. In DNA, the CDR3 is TGTGCCAGCAGCCCCCGTGGCCCCCAGACCAATGAGCAGTTCTTC.